One T cell receptor (beta chain) is described in this entry. Its antigen remains unknown. The data derive from a study of PD-1 blockade in mismatch repair-deficient tumors. Some clones are missing from TCRdb's copy, which holds only in-frame ones; the method was immunoSEQ multiplex PCR. There are roughly 70,000 clones in the sample; about 78% occur only once, and approximately 5% lies in the top ten. PCR or immunohistochemistry showed mismatch repair deficiency in every enrolled patient. A few pembrolizumab responders had their TCRs sequenced. The CDR3 runs to 13 residues. Germline lookup yields CDR1 LGHNA and CDR2 YNFKEQ. Trimming removed 0 bases from V and 5 bases from J, with 7 bases in between. Study-level results: Tumor-resident clones, often absent from pretreatment blood, expanded after pembrolizumab and then contracted.

Here the sequenced sample was peripheral blood, taken 2 weeks after starting pembrolizumab. The TCR comes from an adult with mismatch repair-deficient cancer. The rearrangement joins TRBV4-2 to TRBJ2-5; weak D call: TRBD2 (5 bases). The CDR3 is CASSQEWRETQYF. CDR3 sequence (DNA): TGTGCCAGCAGCCAAGAATGGAGGGAGACCCAGTACTTC.